The text below deals with one T cell receptor beta chain. Its cognate antigen has yet to be identified. The receptor library was made with 5' RACE. Preparation of each TCR library used roughly 3,300 ng of total RNA. For each sample, cDNA was synthesized in eight separate reactions using SMARTScribe reverse transcriptase. Unique molecular identifiers containing a 6-nucleotide sample barcode were introduced through template switching during cDNA synthesis. Two nested PCRs of roughly 16 and 10 cycles amplified the TCRalpha and TCRbeta cDNA, and bead purification followed each PCR. Before amplification, cDNA was treated with uracil DNA-glycosylase and purified using the QIAquick PCR purification kit. The second PCR added Illumina TruSeq-compatible adapters along with sample-specific barcodes. TapeStation and Qubit were used to check library quality and concentration, and roughly 5 ng of each library went into the pool. Sequencing of pooled libraries was carried out on an Illumina HiSeq2500 single-index Rapid Run using 2 x 100 bp reads and custom sequencing primers. On the authors' methods: PCR and sequencing errors were corrected by UMI-based consensus assembly using MiGEC version 1.2.6. MiXCR version 2.1.1 was used to carry out V(D)J alignment, clonotype assembly and CDR3 extraction. Normalisation of gene usage, clonotype sharing and MAIT/NKT TCR abundance was achieved by analysing the top 1000, 10 000 and 20 000 clonotypes per sample. Diversity was computed as the inverse Simpson index with the vegan R package after downsampling to 27 000 UMIs. Statistical testing used paired Mann-Whitney U tests on the discordant twin pairs and applied Benjamini-Hochberg correction for multiple testing. TCRdb reprocessed the reads; each CDR3 protein sequence makes one entry, and DNA is unavailable. These V and J calls derive from TCRdb rather than the authors' analysis. The sample table includes about 380,000 distinct CDR3 sequences. The ten largest clones represent approximately 2.4% of the sample.

The CDR1 and CDR2 encoded by the germline V gene are MGHRA and YSYEKL. Including cysteine and phenylalanine, the CDR3 has 15 amino acids. The protein alone is recorded here. The sample comes from a study of monozygotic twins with inflammatory bowel disease (dated by TCRdb to the late 2010s). Context from the whole study: In total, 28 monozygotic twin pairs made up the full study: 19 Danish pairs, all IBD-discordant, plus nine German pairs, of which four were IBD-concordant and five were IBD-discordant. The search for disease-associated traits relied mainly on comparing IBD patients with their genetically identical healthy co-twins within discordant pairs. Each individual had, on average, about 151 000 unique TCRalpha sequences and 181 000 unique TCRbeta sequences available for analysis. The study at large found these results: Concordant and discordant twins showed no difference in repertoire similarity, possibly because of limited statistical power. A decrease in TCRbeta repertoire diversity, as measured by inverse Simpson index, was observed in IBD patients compared with their healthy co-twins. Compared with healthy twins, IBD patients had fewer clonotypes in common with other individuals, a difference most pronounced in patients showing signs of disease activity. Distinction between different T cell subtypes could not be achieved in the analysis. Because patients were on differing immunosuppressive treatments, the repertoires may have picked up extra background noise and inter-individual variability. The results gave no support for a single strong signal or clonotype linked to IBD.

From each donor, a roughly 2.5 ml peripheral blood sample was collected into PAXgene tubes and stored at -80 degrees C. Without T cell sorting, total RNA was isolated from whole blood using the PAXgene blood miRNA kit on an automated QIAcube. Peripheral blood from monozygotic twin pairs who were concordant or discordant for inflammatory bowel disease underwent deep TCRalpha and TCRbeta repertoire profiling using unique molecular barcoding. Smoking habits were recorded for all twin pairs, and individuals were classified as current, former or never smokers. The sequence was collected from a human donor with ulcerative colitis or Crohn's disease, or a healthy co-twin of an affected twin (not recorded which). Material: blood. Recombination linked TRBV4-1 to TRBJ2-1; TCRdb's D call, TRBD2, is unchecked because there is no DNA. CDR3 loop: CASSPSGGAVNEQFF.